These T cell receptor beta chains were read from a single sample in a study of CD8 T cells in ankylosing spondylitis. TCRdb reanalysed the 5' RACE reads using MiXCR and keeps one entry per CDR3 protein. The sample lists under 550,000 distinct CDR3 sequences, roughly 25% occurring once. Sequencing was performed on blood, either unsorted or a sorted T cell fraction (not recorded which). The source is a male donor with ankylosing spondylitis. The CDR3 runs from the conserved cysteine through the conserved F or W. The order of the fields is CDR3 DNA, CDR3 protein, clone size, V gene, J gene, D gene. D genes are given only for firm matches. Some rows mark clone size as missing; the rest say once, few, many or name a class of expanded clone.

TGTGCCAGCTCACCAGGGTTCCGCACAGATACGCAGTATTTT	CASSPGFRTDTQYF	few	TRBV18	TRBJ2-3	-
TGTGCCAGCAGTTTCGGAGTAAAACTGTTTTTT	CASSFGVKLFF	-	TRBV12-3/TRBV12-4	TRBJ1-4	-
TGTGCCAGCACCCCCAGGGCGGCTCCGAACACTGAAGCTTTCTTT	CASTPRAAPNTEAFF	-	TRBV25-1	TRBJ1-1	-
TGTGCCAGCAAAGGGACCGGGACAGCCGTGGTCGGTGAAAAACTGTTTTTT	CASKGTGTAVVGEKLFF	-	TRBV6-1	TRBJ1-4	TRBD1
TGTGCCAGCAGTTTTAGCGGGAAATGGGAGCAGTTCTTC	CASSFSGKWEQFF	few	TRBV7-9	TRBJ2-1	TRBD2
TGTGCCAGCAGCCGCTCGGGACTAAGCAATGAGCAGTTCTTC	CASSRSGLSNEQFF	few	TRBV3-1	TRBJ2-1	TRBD2
TGTGCCACCAGCAGAGATCGAGGGGGCGAAGAGACCCAGTACTTC	CATSRDRGGEETQYF	-	TRBV15	TRBJ2-5	TRBD1
TGTGCCAGCAGTTTATCAGCAGGCCCTCCCCAAGAGACCCAGTACTTC	CASSLSAGPPQETQYF	-	TRBV27	TRBJ2-5	-
TGCAGTGCTAGGAAGGACATAAGTAACTATGGCTACACCTTC	CSARKDISNYGYTF	-	TRBV20-1	TRBJ1-2	-
TGCAGTGCCACTCTCGAGATCGTGGGGCTCTATGGCTACACCTTC	CSATLEIVGLYGYTF	-	TRBV20-1	TRBJ1-2	-
TGTGCCAGCAGTTTGAGCAGGGGGCTGGGAACTGAAGCTTTCTTT	CASSLSRGLGTEAFF	-	TRBV27	TRBJ1-1	TRBD1
TGTGCCAGCAGCGTGAGAGGTTGGAATGAGCAGTTCTTC	CASSVRGWNEQFF	-	TRBV9	TRBJ2-1	-